These 30 T cell receptor beta chains came from one sample sequenced in a study of blood T cell repertoires in COVID-19. Clones were read by immunoSEQ multiplex PCR, and TCRdb kept only the in-frame ones, dropping some. The table records fewer than 250,000 clones, 70% to 90% of them present only once. The specimen was peripheral blood. These receptors all come from a man younger than 40 with acute or convalescent COVID-19.

The V call is TRBV5-6, the J call TRBJ2-1; TRBD2 agrees at 7 bases. CDR3 length: 15 amino acids. With 1 base clipped from V and 7 bases from J, the junction kept 8 bases outside the gene matches. Germline-derived CDR1 and CDR2 are SGHDT and YYEEEE. CDR3 coding DNA: TGTGCCAGCAGCTTGAGGCGGGAGATTTTTAATGAGCAGTTCTTC. The encoded protein is CASSLRREIFNEQFF.

The chain uses TRBV7-2 and TRBJ2-1, with 9 bases aligning to TRBD2. This CDR3 region has 16 residues. V lost 4 bases and J lost 3; bases outside the gene matches: 7. The germline gives CDR1 SGHTA, CDR2 FQGNSA. As DNA, the CDR3 is TGTGCCAGCAGCTCCGTGAGCGGGAGGCTCTACAATGAGCAGTTCTTC. Residues: CASSSVSGRLYNEQFF.

The chain combines TRBV5-1 with TRBJ2-1; D is undetermined. This CDR3 is built from 12 residues. Trimming removed 5 bases at V and 6 bases at J, with 9 bases between. Germline CDR1 and CDR2: SGHRS and YFSETQ. DNA of the CDR3: TGCGCCAGCAGTTTACCAGGCAATGAGCAGTTCTTC. Amino acids: CASSLPGNEQFF.

CDR3 in amino acids: CASSSPFKPRKDYGYTF. The CDR3 nucleotides are TGTGCCAGCAGTTCCCCTTTCAAGCCGAGAAAAGACTATGGCTACACCTTC. The rearrangement links TRBV28 to TRBJ1-2; no reliable D call. Germline CDR1 reads MDHEN; CDR2 reads SYDVKM. There are 17 residues in the CDR3. Trimming stripped 4 bases from V and 3 bases from J, with 21 bases between.

The chain has TRBV25-1 and TRBJ1-4, with TRBD1 matching over 9 bases. CDR3 size: 13 residues. J gave up 10 bases and V 5 bases, and 5 bases lay outside the gene matches. Germline values: CDR1 MGHDK, CDR2 SYGVNS. This chain's CDR3 is CASSRTGVGKLFF. For the CDR3, the DNA is TGTGCCAGCAGTAGGACAGGGGTTGGAAAACTGTTTTTT.

The chain couples TRBV30 to TRBJ1-3, with D unresolved. Trimming took 0 bases from V and 3 from J, leaving 6 bases between them. Germline values: CDR1 GTSNPN, CDR2 SVGIG (reference sequence). This CDR3 has 13 residues. CDR3 amino acids: CAWSVSVGNTIYF. The CDR3 DNA reads TGTGCCTGGAGTGTCTCAGTTGGAAACACCATATATTTT.

V is TRBV19 and J is TRBJ1-3; tentatively, D is TRBD1 (6 bases). The CDR3 runs 17 residues. The germline V gene has CDR1 LNHDA and CDR2 SQIVND (reference sequence). Between the trimmed V and J ends, which lost 8 bases and 0 bases, there was a span of 20 bases. This CDR3 is CASRNPGGGSSGNTIYF. The CDR3 region has the DNA TGTGCCAGTCGGAACCCGGGAGGGGGAAGCTCTGGAAACACCATATATTTT.

The DNA of the CDR3 is TGTGCCAGCAGCCAAGACGGGGGGGACACTGAAGCTTTCTTT. It translates to CASSQDGGDTEAFF. V is TRBV4-2 and J is TRBJ1-1, with D possibly matching TRBD1 (5 bases). V was shortened by 0 bases and J by 3 bases, with 8 bases between the two germline ends. The CDR3 loop spans 14 amino acids. CDR1 is LGHNA, CDR2 YNFKEQ, per germline.

V is TRBV6-6 and J is TRBJ1-6; D is undetermined. Germline V gene data show CDR1 as MNHNY and CDR2 as SVGAGI (reference sequence). The CDR3 totals 14 residues. Between the trimmed V and J ends, which lost 0 bases and 14 bases, there was a span of 14 bases. CDR3: CASSYSIELSALHF. CDR3 DNA: TGTGCCAGCAGTTACTCGATAGAGCTTTCGGCCCTCCACTTT.

This rearrangement joins TRBV9 to TRBJ2-3, with 15 bases identical to TRBD2. This CDR3 is built from 16 residues. Losses at the gene ends were 4 bases for V and 13 bases for J; bases not matched to a gene: 13. Germline CDR1 reads SGDLS; CDR2 reads YYNGEE. The CDR3 region has the DNA TGTGCCAGCAGCCCTACGTGGGTTCGGACTAGCGGGGGGGAGTATTTT. Translating gives CASSPTWVRTSGGEYF.

The rearrangement links TRBV2 to TRBJ1-3, with TRBD1 identical over 10 bases. Germline CDR1 reads SNHLY; CDR2 reads FYNNEI. The junction had 5 bases not matched to a gene; V was cut back by 5 bases and J by 4 bases. This CDR3 is 15 amino acids long. In DNA, the CDR3 is TGTGCCAGCAGTTACTCGACAGGGGGCGGAAACACCATATATTTT. This translates into CASSYSTGGGNTIYF.

As concerns this clone: A junction boundary mismatches the germline segment, possibly from a read error. CDR3 in amino acids: CASTRGGADTQYF. The DNA of the CDR3 is TGTGCAAGCACACGGGGGGGGGCCGATACGCAGTATTTT. The V and J genes are TRBV28 and TRBJ2-3, with 8 bases matching TRBD2. The CDR3 is made up of 13 amino acids. Germline CDR1 is MDHEN and CDR2 is SYDVKM.

The chain links TRBV19 to TRBJ1-5, with D tentatively TRBD1 (5 bases). Germline CDR1 LNHDA, CDR2 SQIVND (reference sequence). The CDR3 runs 12 residues. Trimming left V 4 bases short and J 5 bases short, with 6 bases between. DNA of the CDR3: TGTGCCAGTAGTAGGGGGGATCAGCCCCAGCATTTT. This gives the protein CASSRGDQPQHF.

The V call is TRBV6-5, the J call TRBJ1-1; 8 bases agree with TRBD1. Germline loops: CDR1 MNHEY, CDR2 SVGAGI. The CDR3 spans 15 residues. Unmatched junction bases numbered 6, after V lost 6 bases and J lost 0 bases. The CDR3 loop is CASRWTGRLNTEAFF. CDR3 nucleotides: TGTGCCAGCAGATGGACAGGGCGGTTGAACACTGAAGCTTTCTTT.

The genes are TRBV28 and TRBJ1-2; D is unclear. There are 11 residues in the CDR3. V lost 4 bases, J lost 4 bases, and 4 bases lay in between. Germline CDR1 reads MDHEN; CDR2 reads SYDVKM. As DNA, the CDR3 is TGTGCCAGCAGTTCCTCCTATGGCTACACCTTC. Translating gives CASSSSYGYTF.

The chain joins TRBV3-1 (or the pseudogene TRBV3-2) to TRBJ1-4, with no clear D. Germline values: CDR1 LGHDT, CDR2 YNNKEL (reference sequence). This CDR3 region has 15 residues. Trimming took 0 bases from V and 4 from J, leaving 9 bases between them. The CDR3 DNA sequence: TGTGCCAGCAGCCAAGATGGCTCCCTTAATGAAAAACTGTTTTTT. Its translation: CASSQDGSLNEKLFF.

This chain uses TRBV19 with TRBJ1-2; the D gene is possibly TRBD1 (5 bases). Germline values: CDR1 LNHDA, CDR2 SQIVND (reference sequence). The CDR3 covers 16 residues. Trimming left V 1 base short and J 1 base short, with 13 bases between. This CDR3 is CASSIGGLLINYGYTF. CDR3 nucleotide sequence: TGTGCCAGTAGTATAGGGGGCCTCCTGATTAACTATGGCTACACCTTC.

The genes are TRBV7-2 and TRBJ1-2, with TRBD1 matching 9 bases. The CDR3 is made up of 17 amino acids. The J segment lost 2 bases and the V segment lost 5 bases, leaving 12 bases of the junction unmatched. Per the germline V gene, CDR1 is SGHTA and CDR2 is FQGNSA. CDR3 protein: CASSVRDRENLNYGYTF. The DNA for the CDR3 is TGTGCCAGCAGCGTCCGGGACAGGGAAAACCTGAACTATGGCTACACCTTC.

The chain has TRBV25-1 and TRBJ1-2; tentatively, D is TRBD1 (5 bases). This CDR3 has 12 residues. CDR1 and CDR2 from the germline V gene are MGHDK and SYGVNS. V was pared by 3 bases and J by 8 bases, with 10 bases between. The CDR3 protein is CASSEQGYGYTF. CDR3 in DNA: TGTGCCAGCAGTGAGCAGGGCTACGGCTACACCTTC.

CDR3 region: CASRSGLAGGAQYF. Here the CDR3 DNA reads TGTGCCAGCAGATCGGGACTAGCGGGGGGGGCCCAGTACTTC. The chain is built from TRBV2 and TRBJ2-5; 16 bases map to TRBD2. Germline values: CDR1 SNHLY, CDR2 FYNNEI. The trim removed 6 bases at V and 9 bases at J, leaving 4 bases unmatched. The CDR3 has 14 amino acids.

The rearrangement joins TRBV4-1 to TRBJ2-5, with 9 positions matching TRBD2. This CDR3 contains 16 residues. V lost 2 bases and J lost 10; bases outside the gene matches: 14. Germline CDR1 MGHRA, CDR2 YSYEKL. The CDR3 nucleotides are TGCGCCAGCAGCCAATATAGCGGGGGCACCTGGACGAGCCAGTACTTC. Protein product: CASSQYSGGTWTSQYF.

This clone was seen a single time. This rearrangement joins TRBV6-4 to TRBJ2-2; D is possibly TRBD1 (5 bases). Deletions cut 5 bases from V and 0 bases from J, with 10 bases between. The CDR3 sequence is 15 residues long. Germline-derived CDR1 and CDR2 are MRHNA and SNTAGT. CDR3 bases: TGTGCCAGCAGTCACACAGGATCGAACACCGGGGAGCTGTTTTTT. Translated: CASSHTGSNTGELFF.

V usage is TRBV5-4 and J usage is TRBJ2-2; the D gene is possibly TRBD2 (5 bases). CDR1 and CDR2 from the germline V gene are SGHNT and YYREEE (reference sequence). CDR3 length equals 12 residues. Trimming left V 0 bases short and J 13 bases short, with 10 bases between. The CDR3 loop reads CASSLGGEGLFF. DNA for the CDR3: TGTGCCAGCAGCTTGGGGGGTGAGGGGCTGTTTTTT.

The chain recombines TRBV5-1 with TRBJ1-2, with D unclear. The germline V gene has CDR1 SGHRS and CDR2 YFSETQ. The CDR3 loop spans 15 amino acids. Trimming pared 5 bases from V and 3 bases from J, leaving 17 bases between. CDR3 protein: CASSSDLRGYYGYTF. The CDR3, as DNA: TGCGCCAGCAGTTCTGACTTGCGGGGTTACTATGGCTACACCTTC.

In DNA form, the CDR3 reads TGTGCCACCAGTGTAGCGGGAGATCGGGAGACCCAGTACTTC. Its translation is CATSVAGDRETQYF. The V gene is TRBV24-1, the J gene TRBJ2-5; 9 bases fit TRBD2. V lost 5 bases, J lost 5 bases, and 5 bases stayed unmatched. Germline CDR1 KGHDR, CDR2 SFDVKD. CDR3 length equals 14 residues.

A few counts support this clone. The chain uses TRBV7-3 and TRBJ1-2; D possibly corresponds to TRBD1 (5 bases). CDR1 is SGHTA and CDR2 is FQGTGA in the germline V gene. There are 14 residues in the CDR3. V gave up 1 base and J gave up 8 bases, with 14 bases separating them. The chain's CDR3 is CASSLNLQGGGYTF. The DNA of the CDR3 is TGTGCCAGCAGCTTAAATTTGCAGGGAGGAGGCTACACCTTC.

The chain combines TRBV30 with TRBJ1-1; the D is unclear. The germline V gene encodes CDR1 GTSNPN and CDR2 SVGIG (reference sequence). The V and J ends lost 3 bases and 5 bases respectively, with 13 bases between them. The CDR3 loop spans 13 amino acids. The CDR3: CAWRSGGGTEAFF. The CDR3 DNA reads TGTGCCTGGAGGAGTGGCGGCGGGACTGAAGCTTTCTTT. Full variable domain (outside the CDR3, taken from reference TRBV30 and TRBJ1-1): SQTIHQWPATLVQPVGSPLSLECTVEGTSNPNLYWYRQAAGRGLQLLFYSVGIGQISSEVPQNLSASRPQDRQFILSSKKLLLSDSGFYLCAWRSGGGTEAFFGQGTRLTVV.

This clone was observed once. The rearrangement links TRBV18 to TRBJ1-2, with D unclear. The CDR3 consists of 13 residues. Deletions cut 11 bases from V and 0 bases from J, with 13 bases between. The germline V gene encodes CDR1 KGHSH and CDR2 LQKENI. In nucleotides, the CDR3 is TGTGCCGGAACATCCCAGGCTAACTATGGCTACACCTTC. Translation: CAGTSQANYGYTF.

The chain links TRBV7-3 to TRBJ2-1; D perhaps matches TRBD2 (6 bases). The CDR3 covers 14 residues. V gave up 5 bases and J gave up 7 bases, with 15 bases separating them. Germline loops: CDR1 SGHTA, CDR2 FQGTGA. For the CDR3, the DNA is TGTGCCAGCAGCACTTCGGGAGTGGGGAATGAGCAGTTCTTC. Amino acid sequence: CASSTSGVGNEQFF.

V is TRBV7-9 and J is TRBJ1-1, with 7 positions matching TRBD1. J gave up 6 bases and V 5 bases, and 9 bases lay outside the gene matches. Germline CDR1 SEHNR, CDR2 FQNEAQ (reference sequence). The CDR3 consists of 14 residues. The CDR3 DNA reads as TGTGCCAGCAGCCCAAGACAGGGATCCCCTGAAGCTTTCTTT. It encodes CASSPRQGSPEAFF.